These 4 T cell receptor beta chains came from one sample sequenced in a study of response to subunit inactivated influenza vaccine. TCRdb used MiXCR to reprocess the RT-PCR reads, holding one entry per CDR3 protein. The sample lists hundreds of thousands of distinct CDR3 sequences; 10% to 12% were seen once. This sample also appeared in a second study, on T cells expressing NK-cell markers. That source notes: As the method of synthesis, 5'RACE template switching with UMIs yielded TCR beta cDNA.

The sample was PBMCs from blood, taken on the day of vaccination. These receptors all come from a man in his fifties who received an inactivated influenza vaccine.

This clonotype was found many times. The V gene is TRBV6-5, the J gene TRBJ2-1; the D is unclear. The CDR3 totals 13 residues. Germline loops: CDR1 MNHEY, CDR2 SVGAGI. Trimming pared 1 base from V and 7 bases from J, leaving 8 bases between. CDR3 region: CASSYLNENEQFF. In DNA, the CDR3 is TGTGCCAGCAGTTACTTGAATGAGAATGAGCAGTTCTTC.

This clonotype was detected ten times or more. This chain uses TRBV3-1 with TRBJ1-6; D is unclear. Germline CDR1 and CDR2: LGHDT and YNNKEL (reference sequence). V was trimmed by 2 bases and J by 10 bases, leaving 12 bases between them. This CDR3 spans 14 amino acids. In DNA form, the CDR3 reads TGTGCCAGCAGCCAAAGGCAGGAAACCTCACCCCTCCACTTT. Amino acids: CASSQRQETSPLHF.

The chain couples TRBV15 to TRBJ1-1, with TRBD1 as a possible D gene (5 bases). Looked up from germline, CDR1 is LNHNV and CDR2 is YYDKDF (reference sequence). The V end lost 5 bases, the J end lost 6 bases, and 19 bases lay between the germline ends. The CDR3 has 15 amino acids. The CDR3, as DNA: TGTGCCACCAGCTCCCCGGGCCAGGGATCCGCTGAAGCTTTCTTT. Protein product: CATSSPGQGSAEAFF.

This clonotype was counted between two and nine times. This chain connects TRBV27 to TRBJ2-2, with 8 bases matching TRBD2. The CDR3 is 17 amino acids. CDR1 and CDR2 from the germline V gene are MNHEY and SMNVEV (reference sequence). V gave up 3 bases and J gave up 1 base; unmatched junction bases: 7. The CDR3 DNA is TGTGCCAGCAGTTTCTTGACGAGCGGGGGGAACACCGGGGAGCTGTTTTTT. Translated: CASSFLTSGGNTGELFF.